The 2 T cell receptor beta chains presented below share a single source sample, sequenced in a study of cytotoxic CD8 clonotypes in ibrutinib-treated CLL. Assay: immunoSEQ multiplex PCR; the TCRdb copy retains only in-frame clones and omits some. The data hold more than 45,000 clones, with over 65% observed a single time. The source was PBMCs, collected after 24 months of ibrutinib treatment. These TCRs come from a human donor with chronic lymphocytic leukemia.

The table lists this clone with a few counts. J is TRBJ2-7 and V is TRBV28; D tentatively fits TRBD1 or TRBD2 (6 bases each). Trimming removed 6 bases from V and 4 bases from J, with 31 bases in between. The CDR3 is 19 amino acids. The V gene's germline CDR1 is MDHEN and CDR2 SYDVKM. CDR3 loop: CASSHPPGANGGGQYEQYF. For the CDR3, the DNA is TGTGCCAGCAGCCACCCACCGGGGGCTAATGGCGGCGGGCAGTACGAGCAGTACTTC.

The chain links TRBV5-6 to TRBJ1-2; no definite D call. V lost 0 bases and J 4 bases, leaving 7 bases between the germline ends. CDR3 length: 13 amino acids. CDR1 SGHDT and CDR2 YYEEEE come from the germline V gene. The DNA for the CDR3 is TGTGCCAGCAGCTTGGAGGCCCTCTATGGCTACACCTTC. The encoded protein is CASSLEALYGYTF.